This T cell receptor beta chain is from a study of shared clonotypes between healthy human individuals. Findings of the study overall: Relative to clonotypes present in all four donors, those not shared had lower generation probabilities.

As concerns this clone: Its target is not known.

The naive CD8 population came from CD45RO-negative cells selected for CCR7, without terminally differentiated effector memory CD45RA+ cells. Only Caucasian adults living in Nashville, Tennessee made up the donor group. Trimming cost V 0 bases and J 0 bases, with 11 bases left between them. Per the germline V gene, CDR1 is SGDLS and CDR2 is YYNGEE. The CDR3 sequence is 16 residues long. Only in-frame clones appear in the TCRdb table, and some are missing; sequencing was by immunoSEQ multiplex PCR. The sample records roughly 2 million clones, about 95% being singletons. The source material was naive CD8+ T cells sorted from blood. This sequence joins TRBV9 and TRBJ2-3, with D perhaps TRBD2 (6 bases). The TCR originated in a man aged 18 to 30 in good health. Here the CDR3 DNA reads TGTGCCAGCAGCGTAGCGGTAGCGGATAGCACAGATACGCAGTATTTT. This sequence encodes CASSVAVADSTDTQYF.